These T cell receptor beta chains were read from a single sample in a study of T-cell reconstitution after alpha-beta-depleted transplantation in children. TCRdb used MiXCR to reprocess the PCR reads, holding one entry per CDR3 protein. The data contain 580,000 or so distinct CDR3 sequences, roughly 23% of them singletons. The input for sequencing was PBMCs, mostly from graft donor cells, taken 360 days after TCRalphabeta/CD19-depleted stem cell transplant. The source is a boy younger than two who had a stem cell transplant for acute myeloid leukemia, so the T cells may come from the graft donor. The CDR3 runs from the conserved cysteine through the conserved F or W. Fields, in order: J gene, D gene, clone size, V gene, CDR3 protein, CDR3 DNA. The D gene is left open where the match is weak. Clone size appears in some rows only: once, few, many, or a class for an expanded clone.

J gene: TRBJ2-1
D gene: TRBD1
clone size: many
V gene: TRBV29-1
CDR3 protein: CSVDRGGGEQFF
CDR3 DNA: TGCAGCGTTGACCGAGGGGGCGGGGAGCAGTTCTTC

J gene: TRBJ1-1
D gene: -
clone size: many
V gene: TRBV6-5
CDR3 protein: CASNTAPRDTEAFF
CDR3 DNA: TGTGCCAGCAACACAGCTCCGAGGGACACTGAAGCTTTCTTT

J gene: TRBJ2-2
D gene: -
clone size: many
V gene: TRBV3-1
CDR3 protein: CASSQEDRKAGELFF
CDR3 DNA: TGTGCCAGCAGCCAAGAGGATCGGAAGGCCGGGGAGCTGTTTTTT

J gene: TRBJ2-1
D gene: -
clone size: many
V gene: TRBV15
CDR3 protein: CATAKPVYTNEQFF
CDR3 DNA: TGTGCCACTGCGAAACCCGTCTACACGAATGAGCAGTTCTTC

J gene: TRBJ2-2
D gene: -
clone size: -
V gene: TRBV20-1
CDR3 protein: CSARDLRTPLTGELFF
CDR3 DNA: TGCAGTGCTAGAGATCTAAGGACACCCCTGACCGGGGAGCTGTTTTTT

J gene: TRBJ1-1
D gene: -
clone size: -
V gene: TRBV6-1
CDR3 protein: CASGPPGDTEAFF
CDR3 DNA: TGTGCCAGCGGCCCCCCCGGGGACACTGAAGCTTTCTTT

J gene: TRBJ2-2
D gene: -
clone size: many
V gene: TRBV20-1
CDR3 protein: CSARDWRGQGTGELFF
CDR3 DNA: TGCAGTGCTAGAGATTGGAGGGGGCAAGGCACCGGGGAGCTGTTTTTT

J gene: TRBJ1-4
D gene: -
clone size: -
V gene: TRBV12-3/TRBV12-4
CDR3 protein: CASSPRGWGEKLFF
CDR3 DNA: TGTGCCAGCAGCCCTAGGGGGTGGGGTGAAAAACTGTTTTTT

J gene: TRBJ1-2
D gene: -
clone size: few
V gene: TRBV12-5
CDR3 protein: CASGHLRRGYGYTF
CDR3 DNA: TGTGCTAGTGGTCACTTAAGACGGGGCTATGGCTACACCTTC

J gene: TRBJ2-7
D gene: -
clone size: many
V gene: TRBV7-2
CDR3 protein: CASSYSLGNEQYF
CDR3 DNA: TGTGCCAGCAGCTATAGCCTAGGGAACGAGCAGTACTTC

J gene: TRBJ1-1
D gene: -
clone size: -
V gene: TRBV9
CDR3 protein: CASSTGRRNTEAFF
CDR3 DNA: TGTGCCAGCAGCACTGGACGTAGGAACACTGAAGCTTTCTTT